Listed here are 24 T cell receptor beta chains from one sample, sequenced in a study of T cell responses to AZD1222 COVID-19 vaccine. The repertoire was sequenced with immunoSEQ multiplex PCR; TCRdb's copy has only in-frame clones and lacks some. The sample yields 150,000 to 200,000 clones, about 90% seen once. The sequences come from peripheral blood, collected 28 days after the second dose of the MenACWY control vaccine. The receptor source for this set is an adult who received the MenACWY meningococcal vaccine as a control.

The rearrangement uses TRBV10-3 and TRBJ2-1, with 9 nucleotides matching TRBD1. Germline V gene lookup returns CDR1 ENHRY and CDR2 SYGVKD. With V trimmed by 8 bases and J by 5 bases, 4 bases remained unmatched. There are 13 residues in the CDR3. The DNA for the CDR3 is TGTGCCATCCGGGACAGGGACAACAATGAGCAGTTCTTC. Protein product: CAIRDRDNNEQFF.

The chain joins TRBV28 to TRBJ2-2; D may be TRBD2 (5 bases). Germline V gene sequence: CDR1 MDHEN, CDR2 SYDVKM. The CDR3 length is 16 residues. The V gene lost 10 bases and the J gene lost 5 bases, with 23 bases spanning the gap. CDR3 in DNA: TGTGCCACCTCCCCAGGACTTCCCATTTGGACCGGGGAGCTGTTTTTT. It translates to CATSPGLPIWTGELFF.

The genes are TRBV28 and TRBJ1-1, with 8 bases that match TRBD1. The V gene end was trimmed by 8 bases and the J gene end by 1 base; junction bases not matched to a gene: 6. The germline CDR1 and CDR2 sequences are MDHEN and SYDVKM. This CDR3 region has 14 residues. The CDR3 DNA reads as TGTGCCAGCCTTTCCGGGACAGGGAACACTGAAGCTTTCTTT. The encoded protein is CASLSGTGNTEAFF.

The CDR3 region has the DNA TGTGCCAGCAGCATCCCAGGGCCGAATGAGCAGTTCTTC. Its translation is CASSIPGPNEQFF. This chain uses TRBV7-3 with TRBJ2-1, with a tentative D call TRBD1 (5 bases). Per the germline V gene, CDR1 is SGHTA and CDR2 is FQGTGA. V was clipped by 5 bases and J by 7 bases, with 12 bases between them. The CDR3 runs to 13 residues.

The genes are TRBV5-6 and TRBJ1-1; TRBD1 is a possible D gene (6 bases). The CDR3 length is 16 residues. Trimming left V 1 base short and J 3 bases short, with 16 bases between. The germline gives CDR1 SGHDT, CDR2 YYEEEE. The CDR3: CASSLYGQGHYTEAFF. The CDR3 DNA reads as TGTGCCAGCAGCTTGTATGGGCAGGGACACTACACTGAAGCTTTCTTT. Together with reference TRBV5-6 and TRBJ1-1, the CDR3 gives the full variable domain: DAGVTQSPTHLIKTRGQQVTLRCSPKSGHDTVSWYQQALGQGPQFIFQYYEEEERQRGNFPDRFSGHQFPNYSSELNVNALLLGDSALYLCASSLYGQGHYTEAFFGQGTRLTVV.

The V call is TRBV7-2, the J call TRBJ2-1; maybe TRBD2 (6 bases). CDR1 is SGHTA, CDR2 FQGNSA, per germline. The CDR3 has 18 amino acids. Trimming shortened V by 5 bases and J by 0 bases, and 20 bases separated the two germline ends. CDR3 protein: CASSGLGTLNSSYNEQFF. CDR3 bases: TGTGCCAGCAGCGGACTTGGGACTCTCAATAGCTCCTACAATGAGCAGTTCTTC.

The rearrangement uses TRBV11-2 and TRBJ2-4; D might be TRBD2 (6 bases). Deletions cut 7 bases from V and 9 bases from J, with 22 bases between. Per germline, CDR1 SGHAT and CDR2 FQNNGV. The CDR3 is 15 amino acids. In DNA, the CDR3 is TGTGCCAGCAATAAAATTCAGGGAGGAGAGGGCATTCAGTACTTC. It specifies CASNKIQGGEGIQYF.

The DNA for the CDR3 is TGTGCCAGCATTGGGGGGCAGTACTCTGGAAACACCATATATTTT. Encoded protein: CASIGGQYSGNTIYF. The genes are TRBV28 and TRBJ1-3, with D tentatively TRBD1 (6 bases). The V gene's germline CDR1 is MDHEN and CDR2 SYDVKM. The CDR3 has 15 residues. V was trimmed by 7 bases and J by 0 bases, leaving 13 bases between them.

The chain has TRBV30 and TRBJ1-5, with unresolved D. The germline V and J ends were trimmed by 1 base and 5 bases, with 9 bases remaining between them. The length of the CDR3 is 13 residues. CDR1 is GTSNPN and CDR2 is SVGIG in the germline V gene (reference sequence). DNA of the CDR3: TGTGCCTGGAGTGATCTCGGGGATCAGCCCCAGCATTTT. This sequence encodes CAWSDLGDQPQHF.

The chain employs TRBV15 and TRBJ1-1, with no clear D. Germline V gene data show CDR1 as LNHNV and CDR2 as YYDKDF (reference sequence). This CDR3 region has 15 residues. The V end lost 5 bases, the J end lost 3 bases, and 16 bases lay between the germline ends. This CDR3 is CATSRDPGGDTEAFF. CDR3 nucleotide sequence: TGTGCCACCAGCCGCGACCCAGGAGGTGACACTGAAGCTTTCTTT.

As to this clone: The germline gene is not matched at one end of the junction; a read error may be the cause. The rearrangement uses TRBV24-1 and TRBJ2-7; D may be TRBD2 (7 bases). This CDR3 has 14 residues. Germline loops: CDR1 KGHDR, CDR2 SFDVKD. In DNA form, the CDR3 reads TGTGCCACCAGTGATGCAGGGGAGGGGTACGGGCAGTACTTC. Amino acids: CATSDAGEGYGQYF.

This chain links TRBV5-8 with TRBJ2-1; D remains unclear. Trimming took 3 bases from V and 7 from J, leaving 11 bases between them. This CDR3 comprises 13 residues. The germline CDR1 and CDR2 sequences are SGHTS and YDEGEE. The CDR3 DNA follows: TGTGCCAGCAGCTCGGACGCAGCGAATGAGCAGTTCTTC. Residues: CASSSDAANEQFF.

The genes are TRBV6-5 and TRBJ1-6, with D hard to call. The CDR3 has 16 residues. With 0 bases removed from V and 4 bases from J, the gap between germline ends came to 10 bases. Germline assignment: CDR1 MNHEY and CDR2 SVGAGI. CDR3 sequence reads: CASSYSRKAYNSPLHF. Written as DNA, the CDR3 is TGTGCCAGCAGTTACTCCCGGAAGGCTTATAATTCACCCCTCCACTTT.

The V gene is TRBV30, the J gene TRBJ1-4; tentative D call: TRBD1 (5 bases). In germline, CDR1 is GTSNPN, CDR2 SVGIG (reference sequence). The CDR3 totals 13 residues. V was clipped by 4 bases and J by 5 bases, with 11 bases between them. The CDR3 loop reads CAWNWGQNEKLFF. The CDR3 bases are TGTGCCTGGAACTGGGGCCAGAATGAAAAACTGTTTTTT.

CDR3 nucleotide sequence: TGTGCCAGCAGTGAATTCGGTCAATACACCGGGGAGCTGTTTTTT. Its protein is CASSEFGQYTGELFF. The chain couples TRBV25-1 to TRBJ2-2; D ambiguous. Germline lookup yields CDR1 MGHDK and CDR2 SYGVNS. The germline V and J ends were trimmed by 1 base and 3 bases, with 9 bases remaining between them. The CDR3 length is 15 residues.

This clone occurred a few times. The genes are TRBV13 and TRBJ2-7; tentatively, D is TRBD1 (6 bases). Trimming removed 1 base from V and 0 bases from J, with 10 bases in between. The CDR3 is 15 residues long. Germline CDR1 is PRHDT and CDR2 is FYEKMQ (reference sequence). CDR3 nucleotides: TGTGCCAGCAGCTTAGAGGGGGACAACTCCTACGAGCAGTACTTC. This codes for CASSLEGDNSYEQYF. Variable domain in full (rest from reference TRBV13 and TRBJ2-7): AAGVIQSPRHLIKEKRETATLKCYPIPRHDTVYWYQQGPGQDPQFLISFYEKMQSDKGSIPDRFSAQQFSDYHSELNMSSLELGDSALYFCASSLEGDNSYEQYFGPGTRLTVT.

The CDR3 protein is CACGSSESYNEQFF. CDR3 DNA: TGTGCCTGCGGATCTAGCGAATCCTACAATGAGCAGTTCTTC. V and J are TRBV30 and TRBJ2-1; a weak D match, TRBD2 (6 bases). This CDR3 comprises 14 residues. Between the trimmed V and J ends, which lost 6 bases and 1 base, there was a span of 13 bases. The germline V gene has CDR1 GTSNPN and CDR2 SVGIG (reference sequence).

The J gene is TRBJ1-6, the V gene TRBV30; TRBD1 agrees at 9 bases. The CDR3 is 14 amino acids. Germline V lookup: CDR1 GTSNPN, CDR2 SVGIG (reference sequence). The J segment lost 6 bases and the V segment lost 6 bases, leaving 6 bases of the junction unmatched. The CDR3 DNA follows: TGTGCCTGCAATCAGGGACAGGGTAATTCACCCCTCCACTTT. Protein: CACNQGQGNSPLHF. Variable domain in full (rest from reference TRBV30 and TRBJ1-6): SQTIHQWPATLVQPVGSPLSLECTVEGTSNPNLYWYRQAAGRGLQLLFYSVGIGQISSEVPQNLSASRPQDRQFILSSKKLLLSDSGFYLCACNQGQGNSPLHFGNGTRLTVT.

This rearrangement joins TRBV24-1 to TRBJ1-2; D may be TRBD1 (5 bases). The CDR3 is 12 residues long. Deletions cut 2 bases from V and 5 bases from J, with 5 bases between. Germline V gene sequence: CDR1 KGHDR, CDR2 SFDVKD. CDR3 bases: TGTGCCACCAGTGATTCAGGGTATGGCTACACCTTC. Protein sequence: CATSDSGYGYTF.

The sample holds one count of this clone. The gene calls are TRBV6-6 and TRBJ1-4, with D possibly matching TRBD1 (6 bases). CDR3 size: 16 residues. Per germline, CDR1 MNHNY and CDR2 SVGAGI (reference sequence). V was cut by 8 bases and J by 8 bases, with 24 bases left in between. CDR3 protein: CASSNRRGPLVEKLFF. CDR3 nucleotide sequence: TGTGCCAGCTCCAACCGCAGGGGACCCTTGGTGGAAAAACTGTTTTTT.

The V call is TRBV6-6, the J call TRBJ2-2; D is ambiguous. The germline CDR1 and CDR2 sequences are MNHNY and SVGAGI (reference sequence). The CDR3 is 16 residues long. With 2 bases removed from V and 2 bases from J, the gap between germline ends came to 12 bases. The DNA for the CDR3 is TGTGCCAGCAGTTACCCTATGACACTTAACACCGGGGAGCTGTTTTTT. Its protein is CASSYPMTLNTGELFF.

The chain is built from TRBV4-2 and TRBJ2-3; D is possibly TRBD2 (6 bases). Trimming pared 1 base from V and 4 bases from J, leaving 18 bases between. Germline values: CDR1 LGHNA, CDR2 YNFKEQ. This CDR3 spans 17 amino acids. The CDR3 spells CASSQASDSGVADTQYF. Written as DNA, the CDR3 is TGTGCCAGCAGCCAAGCATCGGATTCGGGGGTGGCAGATACGCAGTATTTT.

The chain links TRBV5-1 to TRBJ2-1; D is unresolved. V dropped 2 bases and J dropped 4 bases, with 7 bases sitting between them. The germline CDR1 and CDR2 sequences are SGHRS and YFSETQ. The CDR3 extends over 13 amino acids. Here the CDR3 DNA reads TGCGCCAGCAGCTTTACAAATTACAATGAGCAGTTCTTC. Protein product: CASSFTNYNEQFF.

This clone is a singleton in its sample. The chain links TRBV7-8 to TRBJ2-3, with a tentative D call TRBD2 (6 bases). The V and J ends lost 4 bases and 6 bases respectively, with 8 bases between them. CDR3 length: 12 residues. Looked up from germline, CDR1 is SGHVS and CDR2 is FQNEAQ. CDR3 loop: CASSYGGDTQYF. CDR3 bases: TGTGCCAGCAGCTATGGGGGGGATACGCAGTATTTT.